Given below is one T cell receptor (beta chain) in context. This sample is drawn from a study of control samples from healthy donors and cancer patients. Libraries were prepared by immunoSEQ multiplex PCR; TCRdb keeps only in-frame clonotypes and omits some of them. This sample carries approximately 150,000 clones, almost 90% of them seen once, and the ten largest clones take roughly 1.7%. This CDR3 contains 17 residues. Unmatched junction bases numbered 10, after V lost 0 bases and J lost 6 bases. CDR1 is SGDLS, CDR2 YYNGEE, per germline. This receptor was obtained from a man younger than 35 in good health. The chain employs TRBV9 and TRBJ1-4; 8 bases agree with TRBD1. The sequencing sample was made of blood. The CDR3 region is CASSVGRNGTGYEKLFF. In DNA form, the CDR3 reads TGTGCCAGCAGCGTAGGAAGGAATGGGACAGGATATGAAAAACTGTTTTTT. The full variable domain, with the rest looked up from reference TRBV9 and TRBJ1-4, is DSGVTQTPKHLITATGQRVTLRCSPRSGDLSVYWYQQSLDQGLQFLIQYYNGEERAKGNILERFSAQQFPDLHSELNLSSLELGDSALYFCASSVGRNGTGYEKLFFGSGTQLSVL.